The 24 T cell receptor beta chains below all came from one sample that was sequenced in a study of fetal regulatory T cell absence and autoimmunity. Assay: immunoSEQ multiplex PCR; the TCRdb copy retains only in-frame clones and omits some. Counted here are around 45,000 clones, about 80% occurring once; the ten biggest clones make up approximately 0.45%. Sequencing used cord blood. These receptor sequences come from a newborn boy with IPEX syndrome.

This rearrangement joins TRBV4-1 to TRBJ1-2; TRBD1 agrees at 7 bases. The J segment lost 4 bases and the V segment lost 1 base, leaving 6 bases of the junction unmatched. The CDR3 has 15 residues. Germline loops: CDR1 MGHRA, CDR2 YSYEKL. CDR3 sequence (DNA): TGCGCCAGCAGCCAAGGGCACAGGGGCGGCTATGGCTACACCTTC. It specifies CASSQGHRGGYGYTF.

The J gene is TRBJ1-4, the V gene TRBV5-1, with D perhaps TRBD1 (5 bases). The CDR3 is 14 residues long. CDR1 SGHRS and CDR2 YFSETQ come from the germline V gene. The germline V and J ends were trimmed by 2 bases and 3 bases, with 8 bases remaining between them. The CDR3 loop is CASSFRDPNEKLFF. The CDR3 DNA is TGCGCCAGCAGCTTCCGGGACCCTAATGAAAAACTGTTTTTT. The whole variable domain, remainder taken from reference TRBV5-1 and TRBJ1-4, is KAGVTQTPRYLIKTRGQQVTLSCSPISGHRSVSWYQQTPGQGLQFLFEYFSETQRNKGNFPGRFSGRQFSNSRSEMNVSTLELGDSALYLCASSFRDPNEKLFFGSGTQLSVL.

This clone was counted a few times. This chain joins TRBV11-3 and TRBJ1-6; no definite D call. The CDR3 runs 14 residues. Germline V lookup: CDR1 SGHNT, CDR2 YENEEA. V lost 1 base and J lost 3, with 4 bases in between. CDR3 sequence reads: CASSLGGYNSPLHF. CDR3 sequence (DNA): TGTGCCAGCAGCTTAGGGGGCTATAATTCACCCCTCCACTTT.

The V gene is TRBV4-1, the J gene TRBJ1-6, with D perhaps TRBD1 (6 bases). CDR1 MGHRA and CDR2 YSYEKL come from the germline V gene. The V and J ends lost 0 bases and 0 bases respectively, with 6 bases between them. The CDR3 covers 16 residues. This CDR3 is CASSQEDSSYNSPLHF. The CDR3 bases are TGCGCCAGCAGCCAAGAGGACAGCTCCTATAATTCACCCCTCCACTTT.

This clone has more than one count but fewer than ten. This chain joins TRBV7-9 and TRBJ2-7; 13 bases agree with TRBD2. V lost 5 bases and J lost 3; bases outside the gene matches: 4. The CDR3 contains 15 residues. The germline V gene encodes CDR1 SEHNR and CDR2 FQNEAQ (reference sequence). The CDR3 DNA reads TGTGCCAGCAGCCGCGGACTAGCGGGAGTCTACGAGCAGTACTTC. Translation gives CASSRGLAGVYEQYF.

V gene TRBV5-6 combines with J gene TRBJ2-2; no clear D. Germline CDR1 SGHDT, CDR2 YYEEEE. Trimming removed 3 bases from V and 5 bases from J, with 5 bases in between. CDR3 length: 12 amino acids. The CDR3 region is CASSYITGELFF. In nucleotides, the CDR3 is TGTGCCAGCAGCTACATTACCGGGGAGCTGTTTTTT.

This chain uses TRBV5-5 with TRBJ2-7; no reliable D call. Trimming stripped 0 bases from V and 0 bases from J, with 1 base between. The germline V gene has CDR1 SGHKS and CDR2 YYEKEE (reference sequence). The CDR3 loop spans 12 amino acids. Written as DNA, the CDR3 is TGTGCCAGCAGCTTGGCCTCCTACGAGCAGTACTTC. Translated, it gives CASSLASYEQYF.

The genes are TRBV9 and TRBJ2-5; D remains unclear. The CDR3 length is 13 residues. V lost 0 bases, J lost 5 bases, and 8 bases lay in between. Germline CDR1 is SGDLS and CDR2 is YYNGEE. CDR3 coding DNA: TGTGCCAGCAGCGTAGGGGTGTACGAGACCCAGTACTTC. Translating gives CASSVGVYETQYF.

This clone was counted a few times. The V call is TRBV12-5, the J call TRBJ2-7, with D tentatively TRBD1 (6 bases). Per germline, CDR1 LGHNT and CDR2 FRNRAP. V lost 0 bases and J 6 bases, leaving 6 bases between the germline ends. This CDR3 region has 12 residues. The CDR3 here is CASGLVQGEQYF. The CDR3 DNA is TGTGCTAGTGGTTTGGTACAGGGCGAGCAGTACTTC.

The chain links TRBV4-3 to TRBJ1-3; D is uncertain. The V and J ends lost 2 bases and 1 base respectively, with 12 bases between them. Germline CDR1 LGHNA, CDR2 YSLEER. The CDR3 has 16 residues. CDR3 sequence (DNA): TGCGCCAGCAGCCAACGTTGGGAGCCTTCTGGAAACACCATATATTTT. Translation: CASSQRWEPSGNTIYF.

This clone came up once. The chain has TRBV5-1 and TRBJ2-3; 8 nucleotides match TRBD1. The CDR3 is 15 amino acids. The germline V gene encodes CDR1 SGHRS and CDR2 YFSETQ. Germline trimming cut 0 bases from V and 6 bases from J; bases unmatched to any gene: 6. CDR3 nucleotides: TGCGCCAGCAGCTTGGAGGGTACAGGGGGTGATACGCAGTATTTT. Its translation is CASSLEGTGGDTQYF.

The J gene is TRBJ2-6, the V gene TRBV5-6; 11 nucleotides line up with TRBD2. V lost 3 bases to trimming and J lost 0 bases; unmatched junction nucleotides: 5. In germline, CDR1 is SGHDT, CDR2 YYEEEE. The CDR3 sequence is 18 residues long. CDR3 region: CASSWGLAESSGANVLTF. Written as DNA, the CDR3 is TGTGCCAGCAGCTGGGGACTAGCGGAAAGCTCTGGGGCCAACGTCCTGACTTTC.

The rearrangement links TRBV7-7 to TRBJ2-5; D ambiguous. Trimming took 3 bases from V and 5 from J, leaving 10 bases between them. There are 13 residues in the CDR3. Germline CDR1 SSHAT, CDR2 FNYEAQ (reference sequence). The CDR3 loop is CASSFRPGETQYF. The CDR3 nucleotides are TGTGCCAGCAGCTTTAGGCCTGGGGAGACCCAGTACTTC.

The V call is TRBV4-1, the J call TRBJ2-7, with D maybe TRBD1 (6 bases). Trimming took off 3 bases at V and 3 bases at J, with 9 bases between the two ends. CDR1 MGHRA and CDR2 YSYEKL come from the germline V gene. CDR3 length: 13 amino acids. CDR3 protein: CASSHRDNYEQYF. The CDR3, as DNA: TGCGCCAGCAGCCACCGGGACAACTACGAGCAGTACTTC.

V usage is TRBV4-1 and J usage is TRBJ1-1, with D uncertain. This CDR3 has 16 amino acids. The V end was cut by 4 bases, the J end by 1 base, with 16 bases between. CDR1 and CDR2 from the germline V gene are MGHRA and YSYEKL. CDR3 in DNA: TGCGCCAGCAGCCCCCGATGGGCCACCAAGAACACTGAAGCTTTCTTT. It is translated as CASSPRWATKNTEAFF.

The rearrangement uses TRBV30 and TRBJ1-6; 8 nucleotides match TRBD1. The CDR3 spans 13 residues. The V gene end was trimmed by 4 bases and the J gene end by 12 bases; junction bases not matched to a gene: 8. Germline CDR1 reads GTSNPN; CDR2 reads SVGIG (reference sequence). The CDR3 region has the DNA TGTGCCTGGACCGTGGACAGGGAGAAACCCCTCCACTTT. Translating it yields CAWTVDREKPLHF.

The chain combines TRBV4-2 with TRBJ1-3, with a tentative D call TRBD1 (5 bases). With 0 bases removed from V and 1 base from J, the gap between germline ends came to 16 bases. This CDR3 contains 18 residues. Germline V gives CDR1 LGHNA, CDR2 YNFKEQ. CDR3 loop: CASSQDLRTGESGNTIYF. CDR3 sequence (DNA): TGTGCCAGCAGCCAAGATCTAAGAACAGGTGAATCTGGAAACACCATATATTTT.

The V call is TRBV7-2, the J call TRBJ2-1; TRBD2 agrees at 12 bases. With V trimmed by 5 bases and J by 3 bases, 8 bases remained unmatched. Germline-derived CDR1 and CDR2 are SGHTA and FQGNSA. CDR3 size: 17 residues. CDR3 nucleotide sequence: TGTGCCAGCAGCCGACTAGCGGGGGCGCCATTCTACAATGAGCAGTTCTTC. It encodes CASSRLAGAPFYNEQFF.

The chain links TRBV4-3 to TRBJ2-7; D perhaps matches TRBD2 (7 bases). The CDR3 covers 16 residues. CDR1 is LGHNA, CDR2 YSLEER, per germline. V was cut by 1 base and J by 5 bases, with 18 bases left in between. The CDR3 nucleotides read TGCGCCAGCAGCCAAGGTGGGGGGGCGAGTGAAAACGAGCAGTACTTC. Protein product: CASSQGGGASENEQYF.

This clone has a single count. J is TRBJ2-1 and V is TRBV7-9; 7 bases line up with TRBD2. Germline CDR1 is SEHNR and CDR2 is FQNEAQ (reference sequence). Germline trimming cut 3 bases from V and 3 bases from J; bases unmatched to any gene: 14. The CDR3 length is 18 residues. The CDR3 here is CASSLGSFVGGYYNEQFF. Here the CDR3 DNA reads TGTGCCAGCAGCTTGGGCTCGTTTGTCGGGGGGTACTACAATGAGCAGTTCTTC.

The chain carries TRBV2 and TRBJ2-1; D may be TRBD1 or TRBD2 (5 bases each). Germline V CDR1 and CDR2: SNHLY, FYNNEI. This CDR3 region has 14 residues. With 6 bases removed from V and 7 bases from J, the gap between germline ends came to 16 bases. The CDR3 sequence: CASRRVRGANEQFF. CDR3 sequence (DNA): TGTGCCAGCAGGCGGGTCAGAGGGGCTAATGAGCAGTTCTTC. The variable domain in full, with the rest retrieved from reference TRBV2 and TRBJ2-1, is EPEVTQTPSHQVTQMGQEVILRCVPISNHLYFYWYRQILGQKVEFLVSFYNNEISEKSEIFDDQFSVERPDGSNFTLKIRSTKLEDSAMYFCASRRVRGANEQFFGPGTRLTVL.

This rearrangement joins TRBV27 to TRBJ1-2, with TRBD1 matching 9 bases. This CDR3 region has 15 residues. Germline V gene sequence: CDR1 MNHEY, CDR2 SMNVEV (reference sequence). V dropped 3 bases and J dropped 7; count of bases not matched to a gene: 9. CDR3 amino acids: CASSFLRDRVRGYTF. The DNA for the CDR3 is TGTGCCAGCAGTTTCCTCCGGGACAGGGTGCGTGGCTACACCTTC.

The gene calls are TRBV10-2 and TRBJ2-1, with TRBD1 matching 9 bases. The germline gives CDR1 WSHSY, CDR2 SAAADI. Losses at the gene ends were 3 bases for V and 4 bases for J; bases not matched to a gene: 4. This CDR3 is 15 amino acids long. The CDR3 protein is CASSDPGQGYNEQFF. In nucleotides, the CDR3 is TGCGCCAGCAGTGACCCGGGACAGGGTTACAATGAGCAGTTCTTC.

CDR3 DNA sequence: TGTGCCAGCAGTGAAGGGCTAGCCAGATACGAGCAGTACTTC. Residues: CASSEGLARYEQYF. The chain uses TRBV6-1 and TRBJ2-7; D might be TRBD2 (5 bases). The CDR3 contains 14 residues. Trimming left V 1 base short and J 4 bases short, with 11 bases between. Germline V CDR1 and CDR2: MNHNS, SASEGT.